The 10 T cell receptor beta chains in this list originate from one sample, sequenced in a study of control samples from healthy donors and cancer patients. Profiled with immunoSEQ multiplex PCR; TCRdb holds only in-frame clones, not every one. In the table there are about 250,000 clones, about 80% of which are singletons. The sample was PBMCs. Source of these receptors: a woman aged 55-69 years with lung cancer.

V usage is TRBV19 and J usage is TRBJ1-2; 7 bases align to TRBD1. Per germline, CDR1 LNHDA and CDR2 SQIVND (reference sequence). V was pared by 4 bases and J by 4 bases, with 9 bases of the junction left unmatched. This CDR3 region has 15 residues. CDR3 amino acids: CASSTPGTALYGYTF. CDR3 DNA sequence: TGTGCCAGTAGTACCCCCGGGACAGCACTCTATGGCTACACCTTC.

The chain recombines TRBV10-3 with TRBJ2-7, with 8 bases fitting TRBD1. The J segment lost 0 bases and the V segment lost 10 bases, leaving 8 bases of the junction unmatched. The CDR3 runs 14 residues. Germline CDR1 and CDR2: ENHRY and SYGVKD. The CDR3, as DNA: TGTGCCACGCACCGGGACAGGACCTCCTACGAGCAGTACTTC. It translates to CATHRDRTSYEQYF.

The chain combines TRBV5-5 with TRBJ1-6, with D hard to call. V lost 1 base and J 0 bases, leaving 14 bases between the germline ends. The CDR3 sequence is 18 residues long. The germline V gene has CDR1 SGHKS and CDR2 YYEKEE (reference sequence). Written as DNA, the CDR3 is TGTGCCAGCAGCTTGACAAGGACGGCTAGCTCCTATAATTCACCCCTCCACTTT. It is translated as CASSLTRTASSYNSPLHF. The variable domain in full, completed from reference TRBV5-5 and TRBJ1-6, reads DAGVTQSPTHLIKTRGQQVTLRCSPISGHKSVSWYQQVLGQGPQFIFQYYEKEERGRGNFPDRFSARQFPNYSSELNVNALLLGDSALYLCASSLTRTASSYNSPLHFGNGTRLTVT.

The rearrangement uses TRBV6-5 and TRBJ2-5; D is perhaps TRBD2 (6 bases). The CDR3 runs 15 residues. Trimming took off 6 bases at V and 4 bases at J, with 18 bases between the two ends. Germline CDR1 MNHEY, CDR2 SVGAGI. The CDR3 bases are TGTGCCAGCAGGGGGGGTTTAAGGGAGAGAGAGACCCAGTACTTC. It yields the protein CASRGGLRERETQYF.

The gene calls are TRBV5-1 and TRBJ1-2; 10 nucleotides match TRBD1. The germline gives CDR1 SGHRS, CDR2 YFSETQ. V gave up 5 bases and J gave up 7 bases; unmatched junction bases: 8. The CDR3 has 14 residues. The CDR3 is CASRPGTGASGYTF. Written as DNA, the CDR3 is TGCGCCAGCAGGCCCGGGACAGGGGCCAGTGGCTACACCTTC.

This clone was recorded only once. This chain joins TRBV12-5 and TRBJ2-2, with D perhaps matching TRBD1 (6 bases). CDR3 length equals 13 residues. V dropped 5 bases and J dropped 8 bases, with 12 bases sitting between them. Germline CDR1 and CDR2: LGHNT and FRNRAP. Written as DNA, the CDR3 is TGTGCTAGTGGTCAGGGGTCCGAGGGGGAGCTGTTTTTT. Translated, it gives CASGQGSEGELFF.

In its sample, this clone was seen a few times. In DNA, the CDR3 is TGTGCTAGTGGTTTAGCAGGCGGGCATGAGCAGTTCTTC. This sequence encodes CASGLAGGHEQFF. The gene calls are TRBV12-5 and TRBJ2-1; tentative D call: TRBD2 (5 bases). The CDR3 is made up of 13 amino acids. V was cut by 3 bases and J by 8 bases, with 11 bases left in between. The germline V gene encodes CDR1 LGHNT and CDR2 FRNRAP. The whole variable domain, remainder taken from reference TRBV12-5 and TRBJ2-1, is DARVTQTPRHKVTEMGQEVTMRCQPILGHNTVFWYRQTMMQGLELLAYFRNRAPLDDSGMPKDRFSAEMPDATLATLKIQPSEPRDSAVYFCASGLAGGHEQFFGPGTRLTVL.

This chain joins TRBV6-2 or TRBV6-3 and TRBJ2-5; 9 positions match TRBD2. V shed 6 bases and J 4 bases; nucleotides not matched to a gene: 15. The CDR3 loop spans 17 amino acids. The germline gives CDR1 MNHEY, CDR2 SVGEGT. The CDR3 sequence: CASSPRKRGAGPETQYF. The CDR3 DNA reads as TGTGCCAGCAGCCCTCGGAAGCGGGGGGCAGGGCCAGAGACCCAGTACTTC.

J is TRBJ2-5 and V is TRBV9; 7 nucleotides agree with TRBD2. Per the germline V gene, CDR1 is SGDLS and CDR2 is YYNGEE. CDR3 length: 14 amino acids. J was trimmed by 5 bases and V by 0 bases; bases with no gene match: 4. CDR3 nucleotides: TGTGCCAGCAGCGTAGAGGGAGGGTTGGAGACCCAGTACTTC. It yields the protein CASSVEGGLETQYF.

This clone has a handful of counts. The rearrangement links TRBV9 to TRBJ1-5, with D perhaps TRBD1 (5 bases). The germline V gene encodes CDR1 SGDLS and CDR2 YYNGEE. V was shortened by 0 bases and J by 9 bases, with 10 bases between the two germline ends. This CDR3 is 13 amino acids long. CDR3 in amino acids: CASSVDGGWPQHF. CDR3 sequence (DNA): TGTGCCAGCAGCGTAGATGGGGGATGGCCCCAGCATTTT.